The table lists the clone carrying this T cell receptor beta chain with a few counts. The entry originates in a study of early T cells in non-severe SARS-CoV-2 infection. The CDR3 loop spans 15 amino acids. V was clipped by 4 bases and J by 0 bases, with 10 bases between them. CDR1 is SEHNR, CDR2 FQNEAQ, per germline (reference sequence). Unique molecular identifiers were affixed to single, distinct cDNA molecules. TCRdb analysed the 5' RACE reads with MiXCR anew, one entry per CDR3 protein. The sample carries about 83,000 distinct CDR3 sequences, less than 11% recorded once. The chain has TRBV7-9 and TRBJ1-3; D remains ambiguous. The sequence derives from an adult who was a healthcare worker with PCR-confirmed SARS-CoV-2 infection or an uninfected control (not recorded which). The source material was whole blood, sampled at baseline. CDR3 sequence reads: CASSSSSASGNTIYF. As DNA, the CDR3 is TGTGCCAGCAGCTCCTCGTCGGCCTCTGGAAACACCATATATTTT.